The source of this TCR beta chain is a study of identifying expanded T cells in peripheral blood. Study-wide results and limits: Two-week clone count variance significantly increased as total template count grew.

With respect to this clone: Its specificity is not known.

Only in-frame clones appear in the TCRdb table, and some are missing; sequencing was by immunoSEQ multiplex PCR. The table records 75,000 to 100,000 clones, over 75% of them present only once. The CDR3 is made up of 15 amino acids. Trimming stripped 0 bases from V and 7 bases from J, with 13 bases between. Germline V lookup: CDR1 LGHNA, CDR2 YSLEER. No infections or other immune events were documented during collection. The chain combines TRBV4-3 with TRBJ1-3, with unresolved D. Sequenced sample: blood. The clonotype originates from a person aged 18-70 years in good health. Written as DNA, the CDR3 is TGCGCCAGCAGCCAAGATCGGCCAGATTCGAACACCATATATTTT. Protein: CASSQDRPDSNTIYF.